This TCR beta chain was sequenced during a study of post-analysis software for immune sequencing data. Libraries were made from TCR beta cDNA, and they carried unique molecular identifiers. Input populations of roughly 1 to 11 million T cells gave rise to approximately 500,000 cDNA molecules. TCRdb reprocessed the PCR reads via MiXCR and lists one record per CDR3 protein. Here the sample spans about 570,000 distinct CDR3 sequences, 34% being singletons. This clonotype was observed a few times. What it binds is unknown. Study outcomes and limitations: The normalized Chao1 diversity of multiple sclerosis patients was significantly lower than that of controls. When the samples were clustered directly with F measure, those that had been prepared in the same batch showed strong co-clustering. Relative to controls, patients had several TRBV segments at higher frequency, with TRBV5-6, TRBV5-1 and TRBV20-1 among these.

The CDR3 runs 15 residues. Trimming left V 1 base short and J 4 bases short, with 13 bases between. Per the germline V gene, CDR1 is LGHNA and CDR2 is YNFKEQ. The V call is TRBV4-2, the J call TRBJ1-2; D is perhaps TRBD1 (5 bases). The sample comprised blood. The TCR originated in a girl under 18 with multiple sclerosis. CDR3 sequence reads: CASSQGLGGSYGYTF. In DNA, the CDR3 is TGTGCCAGCAGCCAAGGATTGGGGGGAAGCTATGGCTACACCTTC.